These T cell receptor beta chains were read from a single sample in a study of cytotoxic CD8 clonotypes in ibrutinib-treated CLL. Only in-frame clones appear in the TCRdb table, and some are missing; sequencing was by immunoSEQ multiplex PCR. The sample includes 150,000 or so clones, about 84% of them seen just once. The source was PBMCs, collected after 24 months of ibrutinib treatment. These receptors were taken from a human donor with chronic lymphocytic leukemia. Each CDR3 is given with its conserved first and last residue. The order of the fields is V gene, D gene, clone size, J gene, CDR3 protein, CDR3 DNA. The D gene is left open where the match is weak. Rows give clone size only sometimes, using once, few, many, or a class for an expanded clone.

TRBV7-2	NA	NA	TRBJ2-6	CASSLSPTAGANVLTF	TGTGCCAGCAGCTTATCCCCAACGGCTGGGGCCAACGTCCTGACTTTC
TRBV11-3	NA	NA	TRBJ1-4	CASSLGDSYANEKLFF	TGTGCCAGCAGCTTAGGTGACTCGTACGCTAATGAAAAACTGTTTTTT
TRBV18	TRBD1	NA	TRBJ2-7	CASSPQGAGYEQYF	TGTGCCAGCTCACCCCAGGGGGCAGGGTACGAGCAGTACTTC
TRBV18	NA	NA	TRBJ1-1	CASSPLENTEAFF	TGTGCCAGCTCACCACTGGAAAACACTGAAGCTTTCTTT
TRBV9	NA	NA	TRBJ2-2	CASSEASGTLTGELFF	TGTGCCAGCAGCGAGGCCTCCGGGACACTCACCGGGGAGCTGTTTTTT
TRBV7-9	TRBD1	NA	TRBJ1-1	CASSLAPRGLAEAFF	TGTGCCAGCAGCTTAGCTCCCAGGGGGCTTGCTGAAGCTTTCTTT
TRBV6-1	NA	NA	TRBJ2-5	CASSETWGETQYF	TGTGCCAGCAGTGAAACGTGGGGGGAGACCCAGTACTTC
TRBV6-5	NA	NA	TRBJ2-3	CASSGSGLAQIRSIF	NA
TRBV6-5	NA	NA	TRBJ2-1	CASSYGGAGYEQFF	TGTGCCAGCAGTTACGGGGGCGCAGGATATGAGCAGTTCTTC
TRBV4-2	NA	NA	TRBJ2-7	CASSGGTSPYEQYF	TGTGCCAGCAGCGGGGGGACCAGTCCCTACGAGCAGTACTTC
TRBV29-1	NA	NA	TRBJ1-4	CSVEADEKLFF	TGCAGCGTTGAAGCCGATGAGAAACTGTTTTTT
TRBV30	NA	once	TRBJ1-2	CAWSVQRGQLNYGYTF	TGTGCCTGGAGTGTTCAAAGAGGGCAGCTTAACTATGGCTACACCTTC
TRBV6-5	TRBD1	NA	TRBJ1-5	CASRATGVSNQPQHF	TGTGCCAGCAGGGCTACAGGGGTTAGCAATCAGCCCCAGCATTTT
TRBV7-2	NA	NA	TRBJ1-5	CASSLVSGGGNQPQHF	TGTGCCAGCAGCTTAGTTAGTGGGGGCGGCAATCAGCCCCAGCATTTT
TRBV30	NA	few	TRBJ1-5	CAWSRSLNQPQHF	TGTGCCTGGAGTCGCTCCCTGAATCAGCCCCAGCATTTT
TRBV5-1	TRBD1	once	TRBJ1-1	CASSPRTGGMDTEAFF	TGCGCCAGCAGCCCCAGGACAGGGGGGATGGACACTGAAGCTTTCTTT